The present T cell receptor beta chain was sequenced within a study of shared clonotypes between healthy human individuals (dated by TCRdb to the early 2020s). Background for the entire study: The cohort included a few men and a couple of women between 18 and 49 years of age. For each donor, CD4 naive and CD4 memory were each given three plates, CD8 naive was given two plates, and CD8 memory was given one plate. To estimate repertoire size and how much clonotype sharing occurs between individuals, the study deeply sequenced the blood TCR repertoires of several healthy adults. To increase sequencing depth and limit assay-specific biases, different laboratories used diverse techniques to prepare libraries and sequence TCR repertoires. Per donor, leukapheresis produced somewhere between about 0.94 and 9.5 billion PBMCs.

General conclusions and limits of the study: Higher generation probabilities were observed for clonotypes shared by all four sorted-subset donors than for non-shared clonotypes. When several donors were compared, the shared fraction of clonotypes was approximately 5% for naive CD4, approximately 3.5% for naive CD8, 2.3% for memory CD4, and roughly 0.43% for memory CD8. Incomplete sequencing was indicated by rarefaction of sorted-subset datasets, despite the large sequencing depth. Estimated clonotype richness was generally larger for naive than for memory subsets. Based on pairwise subsampling, the degree of clonotype sharing among donors was expected to be affected by sequencing depth. The genetic and exposure-history diversity represented was limited by the small number of donors. Sampling was restricted to blood, and TCR repertoires in tissues likely differ from the TCR repertoires found in blood.

Of note for this clone: No cognate antigen has been identified for it. Base qualities were left out, and no much larger clone turns up one base away.

TCR CDR3 regions were amplified from genomic DNA by multiplex PCR using the deep immunoSEQ assay. Extracted genomic DNA from each cell subset was distributed evenly across all wells of several immunoSEQ 96-well plates, and each plate was treated as a replicate. For sorted subsets, roughly 200 ng genomic DNA, equal to tens of thousands of T cell genomes, was loaded into each replicate PCR. Purified libraries were quantified with a Qubit 3.0 fluorometer, sized on a Bioanalyzer 2100, and re-quantified with the KAPA Library Quantification kit. Each immunoSEQ 96-well plate was sequenced on its own single-read 150-cycle Illumina NextSeq 550 flow cell. On the study's bioinformatics: Because the immunoSEQ output held only junctional sequences and lacked quality scores, the filtering could not match the filtering applied to full-length reads. Sequences were annotated with PyIR, a Python wrapper for IgBLAST v1.9, using IMGT germline references to assign V/J genes and CDR3. Reads were filtered out if the reads had weak V/J assignments (E-value above 1e-6), no CDR3, stop codons, out-of-frame junctions, or ambiguous translated residues. V3J clonotypes were defined by identical inferred V gene, J gene, and CDR3 amino acid sequence. Percentage overlap between repertoires was calculated by dividing the number of shared unique clonotypes by the size of the smaller repertoire. RTK rarefaction, the Chao1 estimator, and Recon v2.1 estimates of unobserved clonotypes were used to assess repertoire richness. For all TCRbeta clonotypes obtained by the gDNA method from a handful of donors, generation probabilities were computed with OLGA. Not all clones reach the TCRdb copy of this immuneACCESS table, which keeps in-frame sequences only. Checked studies attribute under half of the gap to unresolved V genes and leave the rest unexplained. Clonal size and the V and J genes are those of that table, whereas D and trimming came from the DNA. The sample yields about 600,000 clones; roughly 98% were counted once. Approximately 0.33% of the sample is in the top ten clones.

CD8 naive samples were CD45RO-negative cells positively selected for CCR7, giving a CD45RA+CCR7+ population that excluded TemRA cells. The donors were healthy, HIV-negative adults with no recently reported acute infections or vaccinations. All donors were Caucasian adults living in Nashville, Tennessee, USA. Blood was obtained by leukapheresis, after which PBMCs were separated by Ficoll-Histopaque density gradient centrifugation and cryopreserved in liquid nitrogen vapor phase. Purity and quantity of every magnetically sorted T cell population were checked by analytical flow cytometry. Genomic DNA was isolated from each sorted fraction and quantified by UV absorbance on a Nanodrop 2000c. The CDR3, from cysteine to phenylalanine, totals 15 residues. Here the CDR3 DNA is all that survives: 45 bases in frame from base 1. V is clipped by 1 base and J by 6 bases, and the sequence between their germline boundaries is 16 bases long. CDR1 SGHAT and CDR2 FQNNGV were looked up in the germline V gene.

This receptor was taken from a man aged 30 to 39 in good health. The sequence is built from TRBV11-2 and TRBJ2-7; TRBD1 is possibly the D segment (5 matching bases). Sequences were obtained from naive CD8+ T cells sorted from blood. The intended sense of this specimen's cell subset or site label: CD45RA+CCR7+. The CDR3 region: CASSLVVGPLAEQYF. The sequence in DNA is TGTGCCAGCAGCTTAGTTGTGGGGCCCTTGGCCGAGCAGTACTTC.